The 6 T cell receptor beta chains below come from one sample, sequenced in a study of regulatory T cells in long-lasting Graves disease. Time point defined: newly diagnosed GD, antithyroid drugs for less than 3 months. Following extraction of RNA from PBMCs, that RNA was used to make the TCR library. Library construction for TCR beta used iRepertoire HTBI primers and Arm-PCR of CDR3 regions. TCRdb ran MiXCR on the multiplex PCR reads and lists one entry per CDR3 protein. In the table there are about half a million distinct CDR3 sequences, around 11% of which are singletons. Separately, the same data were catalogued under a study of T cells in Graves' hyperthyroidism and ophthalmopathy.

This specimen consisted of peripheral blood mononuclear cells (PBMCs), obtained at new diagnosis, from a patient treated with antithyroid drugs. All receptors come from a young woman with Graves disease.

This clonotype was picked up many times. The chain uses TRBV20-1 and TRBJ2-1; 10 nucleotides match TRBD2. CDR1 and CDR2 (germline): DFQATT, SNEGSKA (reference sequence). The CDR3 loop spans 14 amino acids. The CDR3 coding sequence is TGCAGCGCAAGAAGACTAGCGGGCTACAATGAGCAGTTCTTC. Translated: CSARRLAGYNEQFF.

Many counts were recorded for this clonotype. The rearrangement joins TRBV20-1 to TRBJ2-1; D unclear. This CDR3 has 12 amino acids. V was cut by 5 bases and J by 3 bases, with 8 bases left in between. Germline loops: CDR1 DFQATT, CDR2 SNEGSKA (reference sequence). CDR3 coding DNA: TGCAGTGCTCACAAGAGCTACAATGAGCAGTTCTTC. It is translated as CSAHKSYNEQFF.

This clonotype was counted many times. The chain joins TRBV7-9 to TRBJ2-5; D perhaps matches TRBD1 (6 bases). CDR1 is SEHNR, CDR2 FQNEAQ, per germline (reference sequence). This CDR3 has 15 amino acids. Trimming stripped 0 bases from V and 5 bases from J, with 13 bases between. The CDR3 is CASSLAGQKKETQYF. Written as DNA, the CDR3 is TGTGCCAGCAGCTTAGCCGGACAGAAGAAGGAGACCCAGTACTTC.

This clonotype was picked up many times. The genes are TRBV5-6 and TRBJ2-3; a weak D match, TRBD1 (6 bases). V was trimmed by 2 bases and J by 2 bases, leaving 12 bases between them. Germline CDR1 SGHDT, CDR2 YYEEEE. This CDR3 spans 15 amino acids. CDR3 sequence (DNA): TGTGCCAGCAGCTTTGGGGGCTGGCTCACAGATACGCAGTATTTT. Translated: CASSFGGWLTDTQYF.

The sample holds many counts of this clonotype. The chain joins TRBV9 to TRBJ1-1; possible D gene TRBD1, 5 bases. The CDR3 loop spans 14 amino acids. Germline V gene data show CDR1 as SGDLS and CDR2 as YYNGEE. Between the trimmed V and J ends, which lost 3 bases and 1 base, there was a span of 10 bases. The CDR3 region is CASSARVGNTEAFF. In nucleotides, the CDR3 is TGTGCCAGCAGCGCCAGGGTCGGGAACACTGAAGCTTTCTTT.

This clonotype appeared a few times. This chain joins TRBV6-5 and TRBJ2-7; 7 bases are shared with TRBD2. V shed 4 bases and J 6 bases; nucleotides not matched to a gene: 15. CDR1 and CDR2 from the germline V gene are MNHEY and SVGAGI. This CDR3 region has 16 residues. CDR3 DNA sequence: TGTGCCAGCAGTTCCCCTCGAGGGAGGGCCAGAGGCGAGCAGTACTTC. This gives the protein CASSSPRGRARGEQYF.